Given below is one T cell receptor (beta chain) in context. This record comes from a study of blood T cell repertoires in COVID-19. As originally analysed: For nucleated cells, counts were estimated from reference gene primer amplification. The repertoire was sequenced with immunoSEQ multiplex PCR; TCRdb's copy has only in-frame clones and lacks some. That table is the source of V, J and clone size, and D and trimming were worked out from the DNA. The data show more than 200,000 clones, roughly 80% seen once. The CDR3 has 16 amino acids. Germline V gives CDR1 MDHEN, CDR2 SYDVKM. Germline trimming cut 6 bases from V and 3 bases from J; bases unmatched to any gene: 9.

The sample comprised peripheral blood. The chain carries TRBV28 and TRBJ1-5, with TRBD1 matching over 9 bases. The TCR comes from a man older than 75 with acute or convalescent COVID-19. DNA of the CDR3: TGTGCCAGCAGCGGACAACAGGGGGCAAACAATCAGCCCCAGCATTTT. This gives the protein CASSGQQGANNQPQHF.